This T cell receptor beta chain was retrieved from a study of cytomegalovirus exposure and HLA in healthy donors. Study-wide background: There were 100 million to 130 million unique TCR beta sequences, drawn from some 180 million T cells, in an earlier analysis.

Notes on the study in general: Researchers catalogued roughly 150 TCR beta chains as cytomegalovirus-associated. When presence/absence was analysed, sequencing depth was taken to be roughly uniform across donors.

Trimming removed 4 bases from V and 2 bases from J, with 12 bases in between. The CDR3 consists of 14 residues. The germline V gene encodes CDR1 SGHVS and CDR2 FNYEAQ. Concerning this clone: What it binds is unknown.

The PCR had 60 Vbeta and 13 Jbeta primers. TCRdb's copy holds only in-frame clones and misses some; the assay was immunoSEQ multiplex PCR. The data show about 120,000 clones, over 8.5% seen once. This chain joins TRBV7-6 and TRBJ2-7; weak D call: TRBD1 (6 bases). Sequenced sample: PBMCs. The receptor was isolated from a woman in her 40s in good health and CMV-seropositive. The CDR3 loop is CASSSMGQAYEQYF. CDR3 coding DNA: TGTGCCAGCAGCTCCATGGGACAAGCCTACGAGCAGTACTTC.